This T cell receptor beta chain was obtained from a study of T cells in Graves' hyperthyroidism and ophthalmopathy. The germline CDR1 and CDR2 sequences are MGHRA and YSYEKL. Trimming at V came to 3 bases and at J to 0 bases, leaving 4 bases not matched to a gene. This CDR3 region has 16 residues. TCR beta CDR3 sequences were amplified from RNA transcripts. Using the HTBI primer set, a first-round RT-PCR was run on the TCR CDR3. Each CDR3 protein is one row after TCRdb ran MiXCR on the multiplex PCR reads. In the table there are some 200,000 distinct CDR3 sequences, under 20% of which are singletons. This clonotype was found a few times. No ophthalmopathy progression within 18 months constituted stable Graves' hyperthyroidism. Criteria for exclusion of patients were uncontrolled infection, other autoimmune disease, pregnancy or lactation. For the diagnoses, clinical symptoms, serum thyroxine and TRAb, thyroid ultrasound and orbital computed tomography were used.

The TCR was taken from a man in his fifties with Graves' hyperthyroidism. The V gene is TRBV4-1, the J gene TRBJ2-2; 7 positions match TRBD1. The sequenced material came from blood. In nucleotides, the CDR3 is TGCGCCAGCAGCCAGGGACAGCGGACGAACACCGGGGAGCTGTTTTTT. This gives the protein CASSQGQRTNTGELFF.